This TCR beta chain was profiled in a study of T cells after yellow fever vaccination. The wider study: Fractions of low cell number were prepared using SMART-Seq v4 Ultra Low Input. General study findings and limits: Reappearance after the booster was observed for most primary-vaccination clones (roughly 96% CD4, just over 85% CD8).

This CDR3 has 13 residues. V lost 6 bases to trimming and J lost 3 bases, with 11 bases between them. The table lists this clonotype with many counts. As yet, its antigen is unknown. A process of 5'RACE template switching, which added a universal primer site and UMIs, was used to make TCR cDNA. TCRdb processed the 5' RACE reads anew with MiXCR; each CDR3 protein has one entry. The data hold some 340,000 distinct CDR3 sequences, with roughly 4.3% observed a single time. The chain employs TRBV12-3 or TRBV12-4 and TRBJ2-5, with D perhaps matching TRBD2 (5 bases). The TCR originated in a man between 18 and 29 years old who received the YFV17D yellow fever vaccine. Here the sequenced sample was PBMCs, taken 5 days after the yellow fever booster vaccination. CDR3: CASSFLGEETQYF. Here the CDR3 DNA reads TGTGCCAGCAGCTTCCTGGGAGAAGAGACCCAGTACTTC.